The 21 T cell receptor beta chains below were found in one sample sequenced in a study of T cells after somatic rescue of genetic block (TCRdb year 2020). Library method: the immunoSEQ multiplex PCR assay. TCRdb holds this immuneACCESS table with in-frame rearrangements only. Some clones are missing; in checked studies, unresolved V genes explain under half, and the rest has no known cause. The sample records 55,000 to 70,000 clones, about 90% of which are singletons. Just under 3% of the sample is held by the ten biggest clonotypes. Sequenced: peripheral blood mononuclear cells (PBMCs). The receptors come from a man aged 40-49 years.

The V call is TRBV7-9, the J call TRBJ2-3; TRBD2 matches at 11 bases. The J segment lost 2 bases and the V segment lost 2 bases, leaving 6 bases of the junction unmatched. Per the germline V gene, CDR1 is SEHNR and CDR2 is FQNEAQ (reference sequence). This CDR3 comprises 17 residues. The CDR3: CASSLRASGRLTDTQYF. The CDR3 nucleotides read TGTGCCAGCAGCTTACGTGCTAGCGGGAGGCTCACAGATACGCAGTATTTT.

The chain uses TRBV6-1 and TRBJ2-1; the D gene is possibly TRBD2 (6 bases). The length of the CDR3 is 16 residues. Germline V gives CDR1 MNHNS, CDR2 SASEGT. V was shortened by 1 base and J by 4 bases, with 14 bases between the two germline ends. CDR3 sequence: CASSEGWPSAYNEQFF. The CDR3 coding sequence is TGTGCCAGCAGTGAAGGGTGGCCTAGCGCTTACAATGAGCAGTTCTTC.

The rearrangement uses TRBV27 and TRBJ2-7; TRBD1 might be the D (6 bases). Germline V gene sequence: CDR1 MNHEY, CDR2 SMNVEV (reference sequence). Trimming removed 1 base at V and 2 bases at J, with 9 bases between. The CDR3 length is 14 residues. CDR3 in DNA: TGTGCCAGCAGTTTATATAGGGGGACCTACGAGCAGTACTTC. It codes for CASSLYRGTYEQYF.

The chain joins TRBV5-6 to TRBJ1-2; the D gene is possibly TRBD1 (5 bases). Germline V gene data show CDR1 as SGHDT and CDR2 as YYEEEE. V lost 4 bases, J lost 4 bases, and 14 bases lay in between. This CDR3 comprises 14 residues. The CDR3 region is CASSPPGVFYGYTF. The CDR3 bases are TGTGCCAGCAGCCCCCCGGGGGTTTTCTATGGCTACACCTTC.

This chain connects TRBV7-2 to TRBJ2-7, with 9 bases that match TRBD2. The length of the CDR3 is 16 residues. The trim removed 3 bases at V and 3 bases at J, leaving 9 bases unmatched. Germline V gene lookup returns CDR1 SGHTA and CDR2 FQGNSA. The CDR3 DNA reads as TGTGCCAGCAGCTTTCGCGGGAGGGCCAAAAGCTACGAGCAGTACTTC. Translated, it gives CASSFRGRAKSYEQYF.

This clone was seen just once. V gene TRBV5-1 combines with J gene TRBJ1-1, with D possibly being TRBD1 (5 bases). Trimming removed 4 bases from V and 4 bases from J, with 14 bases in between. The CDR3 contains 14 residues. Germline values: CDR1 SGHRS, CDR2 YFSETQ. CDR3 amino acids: CASSPLGRGTEAFF. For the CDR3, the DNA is TGCGCCAGCAGCCCCCTAGGAAGGGGCACTGAAGCTTTCTTT.

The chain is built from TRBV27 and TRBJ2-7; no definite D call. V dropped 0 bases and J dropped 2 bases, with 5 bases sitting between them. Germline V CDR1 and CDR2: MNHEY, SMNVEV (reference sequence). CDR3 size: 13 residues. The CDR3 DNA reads TGTGCCAGCAGTTTATCGGCCACCTACGAGCAGTACTTC. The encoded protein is CASSLSATYEQYF.

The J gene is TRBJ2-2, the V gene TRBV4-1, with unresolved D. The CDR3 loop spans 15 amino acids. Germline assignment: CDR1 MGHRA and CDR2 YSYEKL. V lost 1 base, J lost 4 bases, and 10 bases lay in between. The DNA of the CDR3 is TGCGCCAGCAGCCAAGCCTTGCAAGGCACCGGGGAGCTGTTTTTT. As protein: CASSQALQGTGELFF.

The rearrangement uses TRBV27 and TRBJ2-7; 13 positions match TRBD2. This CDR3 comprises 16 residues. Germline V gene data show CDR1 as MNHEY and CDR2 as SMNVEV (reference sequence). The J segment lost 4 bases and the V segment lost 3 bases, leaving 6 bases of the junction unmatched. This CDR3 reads CASSLQGLAGRYEQYF. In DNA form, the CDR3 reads TGTGCCAGCAGTTTGCAGGGACTAGCGGGGAGATACGAGCAGTACTTC.

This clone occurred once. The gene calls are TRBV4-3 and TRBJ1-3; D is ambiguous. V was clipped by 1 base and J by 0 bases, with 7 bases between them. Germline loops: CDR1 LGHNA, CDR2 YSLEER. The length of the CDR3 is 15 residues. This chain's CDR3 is CASSQVYSSGNTIYF. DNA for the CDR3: TGCGCCAGCAGCCAAGTTTACAGCTCTGGAAACACCATATATTTT.

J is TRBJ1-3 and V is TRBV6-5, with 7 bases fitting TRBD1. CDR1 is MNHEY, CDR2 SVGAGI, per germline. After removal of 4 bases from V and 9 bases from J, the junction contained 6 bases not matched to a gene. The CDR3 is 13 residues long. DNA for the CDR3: TGTGCCAGCAGTTCGACAGGGCTCGGCACCATATATTTT. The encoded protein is CASSSTGLGTIYF.

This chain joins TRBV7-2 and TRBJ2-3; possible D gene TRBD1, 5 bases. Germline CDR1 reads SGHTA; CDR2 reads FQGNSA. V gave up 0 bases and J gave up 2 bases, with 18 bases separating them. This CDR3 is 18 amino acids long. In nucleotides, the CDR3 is TGTGCCAGCAGCTTAGCGTTCGCACAGGAAGGGGCCACAGATACGCAGTATTTT. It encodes CASSLAFAQEGATDTQYF.

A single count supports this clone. The DNA for the CDR3 is TGTGCCAGCGGAAAGGGAATCGGTTTCAGCTCCTATAATTCACCCCTCCACTTT. Protein: CASGKGIGFSSYNSPLHF. The chain carries TRBV27 and TRBJ1-6; D is unresolved. There are 18 residues in the CDR3. The germline gives CDR1 MNHEY, CDR2 SMNVEV (reference sequence). V lost 8 bases and J 0 bases, leaving 20 bases between the germline ends.

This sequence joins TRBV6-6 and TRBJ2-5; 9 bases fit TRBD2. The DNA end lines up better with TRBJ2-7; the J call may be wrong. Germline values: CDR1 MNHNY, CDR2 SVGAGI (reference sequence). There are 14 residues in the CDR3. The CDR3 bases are TGTGCCAGCAGTAACCCGGGACTAGCTTACGAGCAGTACTTC. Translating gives CASSNPGLAYEQYF.

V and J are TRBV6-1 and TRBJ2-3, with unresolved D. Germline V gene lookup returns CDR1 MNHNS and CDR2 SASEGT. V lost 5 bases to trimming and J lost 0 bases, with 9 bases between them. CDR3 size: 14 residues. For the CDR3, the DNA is TGTGCCAGCAGTAGACTGGAGAGCACAGATACGCAGTATTTT. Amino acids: CASSRLESTDTQYF.

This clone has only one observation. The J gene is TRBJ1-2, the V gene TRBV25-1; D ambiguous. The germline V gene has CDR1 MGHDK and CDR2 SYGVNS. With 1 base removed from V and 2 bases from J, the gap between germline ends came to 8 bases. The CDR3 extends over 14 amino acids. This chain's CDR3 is CASSEFLQNYGYTF. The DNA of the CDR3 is TGTGCCAGCAGTGAATTTCTACAGAACTATGGCTACACCTTC.

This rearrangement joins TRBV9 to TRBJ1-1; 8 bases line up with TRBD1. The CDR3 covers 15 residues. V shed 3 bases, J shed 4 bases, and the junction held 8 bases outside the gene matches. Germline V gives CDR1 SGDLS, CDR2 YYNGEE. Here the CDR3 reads CASSEQGAGRTEAFF. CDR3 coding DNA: TGTGCCAGCAGCGAGCAGGGGGCAGGTCGCACTGAAGCTTTCTTT.

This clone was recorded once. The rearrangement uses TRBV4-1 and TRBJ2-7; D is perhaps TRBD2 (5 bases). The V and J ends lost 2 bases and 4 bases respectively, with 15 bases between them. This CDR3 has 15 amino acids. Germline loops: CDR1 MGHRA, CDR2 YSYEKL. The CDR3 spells CASSQFGSNRYEQYF. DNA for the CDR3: TGCGCCAGCAGCCAATTTGGGAGCAACCGGTACGAGCAGTACTTC.

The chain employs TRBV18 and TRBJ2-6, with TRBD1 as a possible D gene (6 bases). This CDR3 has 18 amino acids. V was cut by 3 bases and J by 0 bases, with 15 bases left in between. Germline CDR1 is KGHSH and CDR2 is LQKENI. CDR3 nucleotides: TGTGCCAGCTCACCTCAAGGGGGAAGCAACTCTGGGGCCAACGTCCTGACTTTC. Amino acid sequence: CASSPQGGSNSGANVLTF.

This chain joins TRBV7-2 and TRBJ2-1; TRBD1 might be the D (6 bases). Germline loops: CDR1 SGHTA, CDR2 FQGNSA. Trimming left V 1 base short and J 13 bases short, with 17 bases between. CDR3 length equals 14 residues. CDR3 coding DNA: TGTGCCAGCAGCTTAGGAGGGGGACGGCTTGCCCAGTTCTTC. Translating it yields CASSLGGGRLAQFF.

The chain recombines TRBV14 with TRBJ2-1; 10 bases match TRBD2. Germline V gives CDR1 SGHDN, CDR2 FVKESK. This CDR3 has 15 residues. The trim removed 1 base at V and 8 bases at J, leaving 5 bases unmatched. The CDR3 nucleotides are TGTGCCAGCAGCCAAGCGAGCGGGAGGGCCCATGAGCAGTTCTTC. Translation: CASSQASGRAHEQFF.